This T cell receptor beta chain was identified in a study of T cells in Graves' hyperthyroidism and ophthalmopathy. RNA transcripts were the template for amplifying TCR beta CDR3 regions. HTBI primers drove first-round RT-PCR of the TCR CDR3. TCRdb ran MiXCR on the multiplex PCR reads and lists one entry per CDR3 protein. The table shows roughly 420,000 distinct CDR3 sequences, with around a sixth occurring only once. Uncontrolled infection, other autoimmune disease, pregnancy or lactation barred patients from enrollment. Study-wide points: The blood repertoire included most of the expanded thyroid clonotypes above 0.001. In simple terms, a model built on 13 V-J features told ophthalmopathy apart from stable hyperthyroidism.

Trimming took 4 bases from V and 0 from J; bases not matched to a gene: 12. The CDR3 has 17 residues. Germline V CDR1 and CDR2: SGHAT, FQNNGV. This clonotype appeared many times. The antigen is not known. The TCR sequence derives from a woman between 18 and 29 years old with Graves' hyperthyroidism. The sample consisted of blood. The rearrangement uses TRBV11-2 and TRBJ2-7; 7 positions match TRBD2. The CDR3 DNA is TGTGCCAGCAGCTCCCCGGGGCTAGCGGACCACTCCTACGAGCAGTACTTC. Translating gives CASSSPGLADHSYEQYF.